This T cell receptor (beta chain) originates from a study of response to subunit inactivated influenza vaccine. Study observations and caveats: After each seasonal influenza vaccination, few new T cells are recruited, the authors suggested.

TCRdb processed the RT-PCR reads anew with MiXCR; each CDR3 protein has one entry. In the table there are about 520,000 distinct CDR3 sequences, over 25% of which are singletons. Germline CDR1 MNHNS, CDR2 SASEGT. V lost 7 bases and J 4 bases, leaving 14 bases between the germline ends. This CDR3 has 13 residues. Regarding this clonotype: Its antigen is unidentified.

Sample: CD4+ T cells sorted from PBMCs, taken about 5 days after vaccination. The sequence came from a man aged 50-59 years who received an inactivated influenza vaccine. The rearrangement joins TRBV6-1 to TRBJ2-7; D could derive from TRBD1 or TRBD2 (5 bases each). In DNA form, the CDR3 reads TGTGCCAGCATACGGCAGGGCGGGTACGAGCAGTACTTC. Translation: CASIRQGGYEQYF.